This T cell receptor (beta chain) was captured in a study of OX40 agonist ivuxolimab in advanced cancers. Across the whole study: Hepatocellular carcinoma, melanoma, renal cell or head and neck cancer occurred in dose-escalation patients.

Comment on this clone: Antigen: not known.

Study results and caveats: Relative to CD4+, CD8+ T cells held more expanded clones on average.

This table comes from immunoSEQ multiplex PCR, and its TCRdb copy is limited to in-frame clones, with some not included. Of 84,000 or so clones listed, 85% to 95% are singletons. This CDR3 spans 15 amino acids. V lost 4 bases to trimming and J lost 5 bases, with 19 bases between them. The germline gives CDR1 SGHNT, CDR2 YYREEE (reference sequence). The sequenced sample was CD4+ or CD8+ T cells sorted from blood, obtained in a trial of the OX40 agonist ivuxolimab. The TCR originated in an adult with an advanced solid tumor such as melanoma, head and neck, liver or kidney cancer. The J gene is TRBJ2-7, the V gene TRBV5-4; maybe TRBD2 (6 bases). CDR3 in DNA: TGTGCCAGCAGCCCTGGCCCCCTAGCGATGGACGAGCAGTACTTC. Protein: CASSPGPLAMDEQYF.